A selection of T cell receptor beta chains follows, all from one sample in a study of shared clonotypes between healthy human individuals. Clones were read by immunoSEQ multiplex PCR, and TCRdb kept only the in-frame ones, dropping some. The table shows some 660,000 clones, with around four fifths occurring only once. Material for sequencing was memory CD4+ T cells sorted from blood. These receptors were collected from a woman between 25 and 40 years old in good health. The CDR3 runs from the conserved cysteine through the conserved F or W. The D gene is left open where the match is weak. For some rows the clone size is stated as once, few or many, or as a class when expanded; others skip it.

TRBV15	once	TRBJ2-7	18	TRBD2	TGTGCCACCAGCAGAGAAAAGTGGACTAGCGGGAAGTCCTACGAGCAGTACTTC	CATSREKWTSGKSYEQYF
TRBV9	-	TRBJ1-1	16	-	TGTGCCAGCAGCGTTGGGGTTGGTGCAGGGAACACTGAAGCTTTCTTT	CASSVGVGAGNTEAFF
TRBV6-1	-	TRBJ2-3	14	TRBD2	TGTGCCAGCAGCCGGGGGGTTAGCACAGATACGCAGTATTTT	CASSRGVSTDTQYF
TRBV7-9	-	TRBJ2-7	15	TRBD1	TGTGCCAGCAGCCCGACAGGGATGACCTCCTACGAGCAGTACTTC	CASSPTGMTSYEQYF
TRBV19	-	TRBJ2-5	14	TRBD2	TGTGCCACTAGACCTTGGACTAGCGAGGAGACCCAGTACTTC	CATRPWTSEETQYF
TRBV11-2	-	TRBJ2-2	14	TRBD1	TGTGCCAGCAGGTCAGGGGGCAACACCGGGGAGCTGTTTTTT	CASRSGGNTGELFF
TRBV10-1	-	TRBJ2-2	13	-	TGCGCCAGCGGCGACTCAGGGTCCGGGGAGCTGTTTTTT	CASGDSGSGELFF
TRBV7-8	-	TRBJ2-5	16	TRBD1	TGTGCCAGCAGGGCCTGGACCGGGACAGGGGCAAGGACCCAGTACTTC	CASRAWTGTGARTQYF
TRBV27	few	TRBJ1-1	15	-	TGTGCCAGCTTTCCTTTGAGGCTCGGAGACACTGAAGCTTTCTTT	CASFPLRLGDTEAFF
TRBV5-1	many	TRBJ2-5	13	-	TGCGCCAGCAGCTTGGTTGGGGCTCAGACCCAGTACTTC	CASSLVGAQTQYF
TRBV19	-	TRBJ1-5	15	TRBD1	TGTGCCAGTAGTATGACAGGGACCTTCAATCAGCCCCAGCATTTT	CASSMTGTFNQPQHF
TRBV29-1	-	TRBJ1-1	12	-	TGCAGCGGGGGGACGCCGAACACTGAAGCTTTCTTT	CSGGTPNTEAFF
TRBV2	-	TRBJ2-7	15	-	TGTGCCAGCAGTGGGACAGTAAGGAGGGTTTACGAGCAGTACTTC	CASSGTVRRVYEQYF
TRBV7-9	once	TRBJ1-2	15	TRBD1	TGTGCCAGCAGCTTAGTAGGACAGGGCAACTATGGCTACACCTTC	CASSLVGQGNYGYTF
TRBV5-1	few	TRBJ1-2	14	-	TGCGCCAGCAGCTTGGACAGGACCACCTATGGCTACACCTTC	CASSLDRTTYGYTF
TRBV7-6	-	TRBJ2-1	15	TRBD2	TGTGCCAGCAGCCCCGGGACTAGCGGTTACAATGAGCAGTTCTTC	CASSPGTSGYNEQFF